This passage covers 9 T cell receptor beta chains from one sample sequenced in a study of molecular identifiers for immune sequencing clone quantification. TCRdb passed the PCR reads through MiXCR, listing each CDR3 protein once. The sample lists some 10,000 distinct CDR3 sequences; about 21% were seen once. Source material: naive CD8+ T cells from blood, with Jurkat cell RNA spiked in. Subset meaning: FACS-sorted CD8+CD4-CCR7+CD45RA+ naive T cells. Receptors were obtained from a human donor in good health. Some libraries in this study had Jurkat cell RNA spiked in.

This clonotype is medium-sized in the sample. The chain's CDR3 is CASSVGTSGAYEQYF. The CDR3 DNA follows: TGTGCCAGCAGCGTGGGGACTAGCGGTGCCTACGAGCAGTACTTC. The chain is built from TRBV9 and TRBJ2-7; 11 bases match TRBD2. Germline lookup yields CDR1 SGDLS and CDR2 YYNGEE. The CDR3 consists of 15 residues. V was pared by 2 bases and J by 2 bases, with 3 bases of the junction left unmatched.

Within the sample, this clonotype is medium-sized (0.01 to 0.1%). V usage is TRBV20-1 and J usage is TRBJ2-3, with 7 bases matching TRBD2. V dropped 5 bases and J dropped 1; count of bases not matched to a gene: 9. There are 15 residues in the CDR3. Germline CDR1 DFQATT, CDR2 SNEGSKA (reference sequence). The CDR3 here is CSAPPSGGGTDTQYF. As DNA, the CDR3 is TGCAGTGCTCCCCCTAGCGGTGGCGGCACAGATACGCAGTATTTT.

By share, this clonotype counts as medium-sized (0.01 to 0.1%). V is TRBV7-2 and J is TRBJ2-3, with 9 bases fitting TRBD2. Germline V gene data show CDR1 as SGHTA and CDR2 as FQGNSA. Trimming took 4 bases from V and 2 from J; bases not matched to a gene: 7. The CDR3 spans 16 residues. CDR3 bases: TGTGCCAGCAGCTCCCTGACTAGCGGCCCCACAGATACGCAGTATTTT. This translates into CASSSLTSGPTDTQYF.

Many counts were recorded for this clonotype. The V call is TRBV27, the J call TRBJ2-5, with 7 bases fitting TRBD1. CDR3 length: 17 residues. V shed 0 bases, J shed 0 bases, and the junction held 7 bases outside the gene matches. Germline CDR1 is MNHEY and CDR2 is SMNVEV (reference sequence). This chain's CDR3 is CASSLSRGPYYQETQYF. Here the CDR3 DNA reads TGTGCCAGCAGTTTATCTAGGGGGCCGTATTACCAAGAGACCCAGTACTTC.

Relative to its sample, this clonotype is medium-sized. The CDR3 loop reads CSVERGEGQETQYF. The CDR3 DNA sequence: TGCAGCGTTGAGCGGGGAGAAGGTCAAGAGACCCAGTACTTC. The V gene is TRBV29-1, the J gene TRBJ2-5, with D perhaps TRBD2 (6 bases). The CDR3 sequence is 14 residues long. Germline assignment: CDR1 SQVTM and CDR2 ANQGSEA. Trimming removed 3 bases at V and 2 bases at J, with 13 bases between.

Judged by abundance, this clonotype is medium-sized (0.01 to 0.1%). The chain couples TRBV7-9 to TRBJ1-1; D uncertain. CDR3 size: 16 residues. Per the germline V gene, CDR1 is SEHNR and CDR2 is FQNEAQ (reference sequence). Trimming pared 5 bases from V and 0 bases from J, leaving 16 bases between. CDR3 protein: CASSPSGPVVNTEAFF. CDR3 DNA: TGTGCCAGCAGCCCCAGTGGGCCCGTCGTGAACACTGAAGCTTTCTTT.

With regard to this clonotype: Sequence at one end of the junction differs from germline and may be a read error. The chain recombines TRBV4-1 with TRBJ2-7, with D possibly matching TRBD2 (5 bases). Germline V lookup: CDR1 MGHRA, CDR2 YSYEKL. There are 15 residues in the CDR3. The CDR3 nucleotides read TGCGCCAGCGGCCAAGACGCCAGCCTTGCCTGCGGGCGGTACTTC. Protein sequence: CASGQDASLACGRYF.

This clonotype is judged medium-sized (0.01 to 0.1%). J is TRBJ2-3 and V is TRBV7-9; 16 bases line up with TRBD2. Germline V gene lookup returns CDR1 SEHNR and CDR2 FQNEAQ (reference sequence). Losses at the gene ends were 5 bases for V and 4 bases for J; bases not matched to a gene: 15. The CDR3 is 20 amino acids. CDR3: CASSPPGTSGGAAVADTQYF. CDR3 nucleotide sequence: TGTGCCAGCAGCCCTCCTGGGACTAGCGGGGGGGCCGCAGTGGCAGATACGCAGTATTTT.

This clonotype was seen a few times. The chain couples TRBV6-2 or TRBV6-3 to TRBJ2-1, with 9 bases identical to TRBD1. Trimming cost V 6 bases and J 6 bases; bases outside gene matches: 9. There are 15 residues in the CDR3. CDR1 and CDR2 (germline): MNHEY, SVGEGT. The CDR3: CASREPGQGTNEQFF. The CDR3 DNA reads TGTGCCAGCAGAGAACCGGGACAGGGTACCAATGAGCAGTTCTTC.